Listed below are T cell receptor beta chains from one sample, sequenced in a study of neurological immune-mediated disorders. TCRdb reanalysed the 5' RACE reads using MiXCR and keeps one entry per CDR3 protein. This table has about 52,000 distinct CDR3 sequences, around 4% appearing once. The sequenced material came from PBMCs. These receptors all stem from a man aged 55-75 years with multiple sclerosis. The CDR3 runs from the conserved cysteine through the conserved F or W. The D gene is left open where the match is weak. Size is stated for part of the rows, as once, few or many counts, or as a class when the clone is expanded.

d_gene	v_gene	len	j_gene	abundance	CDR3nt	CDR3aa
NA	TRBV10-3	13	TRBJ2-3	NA	TGTGCCACCGAAAGGGTCCTACCGGATACGCAGTATTTT	CATERVLPDTQYF
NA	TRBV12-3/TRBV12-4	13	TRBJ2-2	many	TGTGCCAGCAGATCGACTGGTGCCGGGGAGCTGTTTTTT	CASRSTGAGELFF
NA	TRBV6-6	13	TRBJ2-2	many	TGTGCCAGCAGTACAGGGTACACCGGGGAGCTGTTTTTT	CASSTGYTGELFF
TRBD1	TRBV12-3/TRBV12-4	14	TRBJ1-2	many	TGTGCCAGCAGAAAAAGGACAGGGGGCGCCTTTGGGACCTTC	CASRKRTGGAFGTF
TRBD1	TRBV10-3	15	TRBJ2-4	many	TGTGCCATCAGTGCGGACGACAGGGGGCGAAACATTCAGTACTTC	CAISADDRGRNIQYF
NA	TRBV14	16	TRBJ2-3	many	TGTGCCAGCAGCCAAGACAGGGGTCTTGTAGCAGATACGCAGTATTTT	CASSQDRGLVADTQYF
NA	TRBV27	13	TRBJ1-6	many	TGTGCCAGCAGGGGCTCCTATAATTCACCCCTCCACTTT	CASRGSYNSPLHF
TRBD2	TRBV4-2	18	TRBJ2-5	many	TGTGCCAGCAGCCAAGGAGGCGGTAGCGGGGGGGCTAAAGAGACCCAGTACTTC	CASSQGGGSGGAKETQYF
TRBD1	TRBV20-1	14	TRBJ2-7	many	TGCAGTGCTAGAGGGGGACAGCAAGCCTACGAGCAGTACTTC	CSARGGQQAYEQYF
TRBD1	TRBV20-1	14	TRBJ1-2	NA	TGCAGTGCTGAGAACCACAGGGGGAACTATGGCTACACCTTC	CSAENHRGNYGYTF
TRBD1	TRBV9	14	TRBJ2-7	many	TGTGCCAGCAGCGCGGCCCCAGGGGGCTACGAGCAGTACTTC	CASSAAPGGYEQYF
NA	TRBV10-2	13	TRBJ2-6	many	TGCGCCAGCAGGGGGCCTGGGGCCAACGTCCTGACTTTC	CASRGPGANVLTF
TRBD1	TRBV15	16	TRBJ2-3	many	TGTGCCACCAGCAGAGATTTGACAGGGACCTGGGATACGCAGTATTTT	CATSRDLTGTWDTQYF
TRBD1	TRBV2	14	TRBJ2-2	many	TGTGCCAGCAGCATGGGACAGGGCTACGGGGAGCTGTTTTTT	CASSMGQGYGELFF
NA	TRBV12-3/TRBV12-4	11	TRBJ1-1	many	TGTGCCAGCACCAGGGTGACTGAAGCTTTCTTT	CASTRVTEAFF
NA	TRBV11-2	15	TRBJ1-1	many	TGTGCCAGCAGCTTAGAGCGGACACCTCGAGGTGAAGCTTTCTTT	CASSLERTPRGEAFF
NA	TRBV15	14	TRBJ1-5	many	TGTGCCACCAGCGCCCGGACGACGGGTCAGCCCCAGCATTTT	CATSARTTGQPQHF
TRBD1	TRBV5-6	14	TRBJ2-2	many	TGTGCCAGCAGCTTGCGGCAGGGGGCCGGGGAGCTGTTTTTT	CASSLRQGAGELFF
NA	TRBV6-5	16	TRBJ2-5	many	TGTGCCAGCAGTCCCCGGGGCCCGCCGGCACAAGAGACCCAGTACTTC	CASSPRGPPAQETQYF
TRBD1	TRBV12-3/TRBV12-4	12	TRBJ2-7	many	TGTGCCAGCAGCCCGACAGGGTCCGAGCAGTACTTC	CASSPTGSEQYF
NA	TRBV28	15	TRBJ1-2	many	TGTGCCAGCAGTTCCGTGGCGGCTATTTACTATGGCTACACCTTC	CASSSVAAIYYGYTF
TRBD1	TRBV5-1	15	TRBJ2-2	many	TGCGCCAGCAGCCGCGACAGGGAGCGCCCCGGGGAGCTGTTTTTT	CASSRDRERPGELFF
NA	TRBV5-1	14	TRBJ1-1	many	TGCGCCAGCAGCTGGACCGCCGCGAACGGTGAAGCTTTCTTT	CASSWTAANGEAFF
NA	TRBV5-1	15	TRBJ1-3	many	TGCGCCAGCAGCTTGACAGGGTTCTCTGGAAACACCATATATTTT	CASSLTGFSGNTIYF
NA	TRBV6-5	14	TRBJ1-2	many	TGTGCCAGTCGGGTCAGGGGATGGGACTATGGCTACACCTTC	CASRVRGWDYGYTF
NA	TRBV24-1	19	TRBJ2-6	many	TGTGCCACCAGTGATTCGCGGCGGGGCGAGCTCTCTGGGGCCAACGTCCTGACTTTC	CATSDSRRGELSGANVLTF
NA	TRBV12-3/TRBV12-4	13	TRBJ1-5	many	TGTGCCAGCAGTTTAGCGTTACGCCAGCCCCAGCATTTT	CASSLALRQPQHF
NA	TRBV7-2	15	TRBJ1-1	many	TGTGCCAGCAGCTTCTTGGCAGGGGTGAACACTGAAGCTTTCTTT	CASSFLAGVNTEAFF
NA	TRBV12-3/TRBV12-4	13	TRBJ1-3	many	TGTGCCAGTATGGGGGGTTCTGGAAACACCATATATTTT	CASMGGSGNTIYF
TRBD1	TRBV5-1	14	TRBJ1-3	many	TGCGCCAGCAGCTTCGGACAGGGTGGAAACACCATATATTTT	CASSFGQGGNTIYF
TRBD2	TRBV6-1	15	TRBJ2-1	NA	TGTGCCAGCAGGTACCCGGGAGGTCTCTACAATGAGCAGTTCTTC	CASRYPGGLYNEQFF
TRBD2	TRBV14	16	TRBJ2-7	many	TGTGCCAGCAGCCCCCGGCAGCGGGGGTTTTCTTACGAGCAGTACTTC	CASSPRQRGFSYEQYF
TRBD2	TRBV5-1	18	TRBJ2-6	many	TGCGCCAGCAGCTTGGCCGGGTCTAGCGGCACTGGGGCCAACGTCCTGACTTTC	CASSLAGSSGTGANVLTF
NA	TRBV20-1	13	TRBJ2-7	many	TGCAGTGCAACGCGGGACGTAACCTACGAGCAGTACTTC	CSATRDVTYEQYF
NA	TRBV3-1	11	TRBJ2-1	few	TGTGCCATTAAGTCTGGGAATGAGCAGTTCTTC	CAIKSGNEQFF
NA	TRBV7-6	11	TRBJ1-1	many	TGTGCCAGCAGCGCGGGTCAAAAAGCTTTCTTT	CASSAGQKAFF
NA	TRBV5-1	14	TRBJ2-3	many	TGCGCCAGCAGCTTGGAGACCCCCACAGATACGCAGTATTTT	CASSLETPTDTQYF
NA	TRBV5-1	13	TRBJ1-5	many	TGCGCCAGCAGCTTGAATACAGGTCAGCCCCAGCATTTT	CASSLNTGQPQHF
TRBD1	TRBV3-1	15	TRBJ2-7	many	TGTGCCAGCAGCCAAGTTGGGCAGGGGGCCTACGAGCAGTACTTC	CASSQVGQGAYEQYF
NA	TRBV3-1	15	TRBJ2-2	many	TGTGCCAGCAAGGCGCCAGGGGAAACAACCGGGGAGCTGTTTTTT	CASKAPGETTGELFF
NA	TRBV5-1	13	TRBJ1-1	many	TGCGCCAGCAGCTTGGGATCAGGTATCGAAGCTTTCTTT	CASSLGSGIEAFF
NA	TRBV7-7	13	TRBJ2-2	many	TGTGCCAGCAGCTTATCGAGCACCGGGGAGCTGTTTTTT	CASSLSSTGELFF